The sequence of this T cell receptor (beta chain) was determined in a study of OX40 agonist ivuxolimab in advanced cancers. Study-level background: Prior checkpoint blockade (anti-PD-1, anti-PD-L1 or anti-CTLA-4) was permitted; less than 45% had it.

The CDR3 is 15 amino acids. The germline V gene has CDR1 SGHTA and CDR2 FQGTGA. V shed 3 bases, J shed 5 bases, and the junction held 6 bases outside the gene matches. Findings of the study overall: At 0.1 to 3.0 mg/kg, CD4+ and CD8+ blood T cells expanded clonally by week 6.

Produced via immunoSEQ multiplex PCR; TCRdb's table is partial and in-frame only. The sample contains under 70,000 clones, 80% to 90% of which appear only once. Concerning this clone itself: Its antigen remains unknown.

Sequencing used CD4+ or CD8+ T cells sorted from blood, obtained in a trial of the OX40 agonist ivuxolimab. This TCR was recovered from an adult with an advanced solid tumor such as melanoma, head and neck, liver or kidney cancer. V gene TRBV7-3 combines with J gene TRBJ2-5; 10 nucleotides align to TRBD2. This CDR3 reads CASSFLAGEGETQYF. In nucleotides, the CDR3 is TGTGCCAGCAGCTTTCTAGCGGGGGAGGGGGAGACCCAGTACTTC.